Shown below are 14 T cell receptor beta chains from a single sample sequenced in a study of blood T cell repertoires in COVID-19. The repertoire was sequenced with immunoSEQ multiplex PCR; TCRdb's copy has only in-frame clones and lacks some. The sample yields about 260,000 clones, around nine tenths seen once. Input material: peripheral blood. These receptors originate from a man aged 35 to 55 who had recovered from COVID-19.

This clone occurred once. The chain links TRBV19 to TRBJ1-1; D may be TRBD1 (5 bases). The CDR3 runs to 12 residues. Deletions cut 6 bases from V and 5 bases from J, with 10 bases between. Germline V gene sequence: CDR1 LNHDA, CDR2 SQIVND (reference sequence). CDR3 DNA sequence: TGTGCCAGTAGCGACGGGGGGACTGAAGCTTTCTTT. It encodes CASSDGGTEAFF.

This CDR3 is CASSFAGGYEQYF. As DNA, the CDR3 is TGTGCCAGCAGCTTCGCGGGCGGCTACGAGCAGTACTTC. V and J are TRBV11-2 and TRBJ2-7, with D perhaps matching TRBD2 (5 bases). Germline V gene data show CDR1 as SGHAT and CDR2 as FQNNGV. The CDR3 totals 13 residues. Trimming stripped 3 bases from V and 3 bases from J, with 9 bases between.

This sequence joins TRBV6-2 or TRBV6-3 and TRBJ2-1, with TRBD1 as a possible D gene (7 bases). The V gene lost 4 bases and the J gene lost 3 bases, with 13 bases spanning the gap. The germline gives CDR1 MNHEY, CDR2 SVGEGT. This CDR3 contains 15 residues. The CDR3 region is CASSSRRDSYNEQFF. The CDR3 DNA sequence: TGTGCCAGCAGTTCTAGGCGGGACAGCTACAATGAGCAGTTCTTC.

This clone was detected a few times. V and J are TRBV5-1 and TRBJ2-7; 15 nucleotides agree with TRBD2. CDR3 size: 18 residues. Germline CDR1 reads SGHRS; CDR2 reads YFSETQ. With V trimmed by 4 bases and J by 0 bases, 8 bases remained unmatched. The CDR3 protein is CASSLWTSGGAFSYEQYF. The CDR3 bases are TGCGCCAGCAGCCTGTGGACTAGCGGGGGGGCTTTCTCCTACGAGCAGTACTTC.

This chain uses TRBV5-1 with TRBJ2-3, with a weak D call TRBD1 (6 bases). Germline V gene sequence: CDR1 SGHRS, CDR2 YFSETQ. Trimming left V 2 bases short and J 0 bases short, with 10 bases between. This CDR3 comprises 15 residues. Here the CDR3 DNA reads TGCGCCAGCAGCTTAGCAGGGGTTAGCACAGATACGCAGTATTTT. Translated, it gives CASSLAGVSTDTQYF.

The V call is TRBV11-2, the J call TRBJ2-3; TRBD2 matches 9 bases. The length of the CDR3 is 17 residues. V lost 4 bases and J lost 4; bases outside the gene matches: 12. CDR1 and CDR2 from the germline V gene are SGHAT and FQNNGV. CDR3 nucleotides: TGTGCCAGCAGCTCATACCGGGGACTAGCTTCCGCAGATACGCAGTATTTT. It specifies CASSSYRGLASADTQYF.

The rearrangement links TRBV6-2 or TRBV6-3 to TRBJ1-6; 8 nucleotides match TRBD1. With V trimmed by 0 bases and J by 3 bases, 7 bases remained unmatched. The CDR3 runs 18 residues. Germline V gene sequence: CDR1 MNHEY, CDR2 SVGEGT. The CDR3 DNA reads as TGTGCCAGCAGTTACTCGAAGGCAGGGGGCTACTATAATTCACCCCTCCACTTT. It specifies CASSYSKAGGYYNSPLHF.

This clone was observed once. The chain joins TRBV7-9 to TRBJ1-2; D ambiguous. CDR1 and CDR2 from the germline V gene are SEHNR and FQNEAQ (reference sequence). CDR3 length equals 16 residues. Trimming took 7 bases from V and 4 from J, leaving 22 bases between them. The CDR3 loop is CASTTLRTAGSYGYTF. The DNA of the CDR3 is TGTGCCAGCACTACACTGAGGACCGCGGGAAGCTATGGCTACACCTTC.

The chain uses TRBV5-5 and TRBJ2-6; 11 bases fit TRBD2. CDR1 and CDR2 (germline): SGHKS, YYEKEE (reference sequence). V shed 4 bases, J shed 2 bases, and the junction held 11 bases outside the gene matches. This CDR3 comprises 19 residues. CDR3 nucleotides: TGTGCCAGCAGCCCCGGACTAGCGGGCCCGGGGGCTGGGGCCAACGTCCTGACTTTC. This codes for CASSPGLAGPGAGANVLTF.

This clone has a handful of counts. The V and J genes are TRBV7-2 and TRBJ2-3, with D hard to call. CDR3 length: 17 amino acids. Trimming shortened V by 2 bases and J by 0 bases, and 15 bases separated the two germline ends. Germline loops: CDR1 SGHTA, CDR2 FQGNSA. This chain's CDR3 is CASSLSFRLSSTDTQYF. CDR3 sequence (DNA): TGTGCCAGCAGCTTATCTTTCAGACTGTCTAGCACAGATACGCAGTATTTT. Combining the CDR3 with reference TRBV7-2 and TRBJ2-3 gives the whole variable domain GAGVSQSPSNKVTEKGKDVELRCDPISGHTALYWYRQSLGQGLEFLIYFQGNSAPDKSGLPSDRFSAERTGGSVSTLTIQRTQQEDSAVYLCASSLSFRLSSTDTQYFGPGTRLTVL.

J is TRBJ1-1 and V is TRBV12-3 or TRBV12-4; no reliable D call. This CDR3 spans 12 amino acids. V dropped 6 bases and J dropped 7 bases, with 12 bases sitting between them. The CDR3 region has the DNA TGTGCCAGCAGCCCCGGGTGGATTGAAGCTTTCTTT. Translation: CASSPGWIEAFF.

The chain links TRBV6-6 to TRBJ2-2; the match to TRBD2 covers 9 bases. Trimming at V came to 5 bases and at J to 2 bases, leaving 6 bases not matched to a gene. From germline, CDR1 is MNHNY and CDR2 SVGAGI (reference sequence). The CDR3 extends over 16 amino acids. The CDR3 DNA sequence: TGTGCCAGCAGTCCCCGGCGGGGGGGAAACACCGGGGAGCTGTTTTTT. Protein sequence: CASSPRRGGNTGELFF.

Regarding this clone: Other DNA sequences within the sample encode an identical CDR3. The J gene is TRBJ1-1, the V gene TRBV11-2; 9 bases align to TRBD1. There are 14 residues in the CDR3. CDR1 SGHAT and CDR2 FQNNGV come from the germline V gene. V was pared by 3 bases and J by 1 base, with 0 bases of the junction left unmatched. The CDR3 protein is CASSLGQGNTEAFF. CDR3 DNA sequence: TGTGCCAGCAGCTTGGGACAGGGGAACACTGAAGCTTTCTTT.

The V call is TRBV4-3, the J call TRBJ2-3; D perhaps matches TRBD2 (6 bases). Trimming removed 0 bases at V and 8 bases at J, with 15 bases between. Germline CDR1 reads LGHNA; CDR2 reads YSLEER. The CDR3 has 15 residues. CDR3 coding DNA: TGCGCCAGCAGCCAAGAGAGTATGGGGGGTGGTACGCAGTATTTT. It yields the protein CASSQESMGGGTQYF.